A selection of T cell receptor beta chains follows, all from one sample in a study of tissue-resident memory T cells in lung cancer. TCRdb independently ran MiXCR on the reads; one entry per CDR3 protein. The table includes approximately 200 distinct CDR3 sequences, approximately 20% detected once. Source material: CD103- CD8+ T cells from lung tumor tissue. These receptors were taken from a human donor with treatment-naive lung cancer (subtype not recorded). CDR3s include the opening cysteine and the closing phenylalanine or tryptophan. The D gene is left open where the match is weak. Expanded clones are given a class, and other clones once, few, many or no size at all.

v_gene: TRBV2
d_gene: NA
abundance: NA
j_gene: TRBJ1-2
CDR3nt: TGTGCCATCCAACCAAGATTTAACTTATTCGCTAACTATGGCTACACCTTC
CDR3aa: CAIQPRFNLFANYGYTF

v_gene: TRBV3-1
d_gene: NA
abundance: NA
j_gene: TRBJ2-1
CDR3nt: TGTGCCAGCAGAAAAGATTCAGGGATGAACAATGAGCAGTTATTC
CDR3aa: CASRKDSGMNNEQLF

v_gene: TRBV12-3/TRBV12-4
d_gene: TRBD1
abundance: large
j_gene: TRBJ1-5
CDR3nt: TGTGCCAGCACCCAGACAGGGAACAATCAGCCCCAGCATTTT
CDR3aa: CASTQTGNNQPQHF

v_gene: TRBV12-3/TRBV12-4
d_gene: TRBD2
abundance: NA
j_gene: TRBJ2-5
CDR3nt: TGTGCCAGCAGACCCTCGGGGGGGGTGGAGACCCAGTACTTC
CDR3aa: CASRPSGGVETQYF

v_gene: TRBV27
d_gene: TRBD1
abundance: large
j_gene: TRBJ2-7
CDR3nt: TGTGCCAGCAAAAACCACGGGACAGGCTTAGACGAGCAGTACTTC
CDR3aa: CASKNHGTGLDEQYF

v_gene: TRBV6-2/TRBV6-3
d_gene: NA
abundance: hyperexpanded
j_gene: TRBJ1-2
CDR3nt: TGTGCCAGCACCGGGGGAGACCGCTACTATGGCTACACCTTC
CDR3aa: CASTGGDRYYGYTF

v_gene: TRBV7-3
d_gene: TRBD2
abundance: NA
j_gene: TRBJ2-1
CDR3nt: TGTGCCAGCAGCTTTGGCGGGGGGGCCAATGAGCAGTTCTTC
CDR3aa: CASSFGGGANEQFF

v_gene: TRBV5-6
d_gene: NA
abundance: large
j_gene: TRBJ1-5
CDR3nt: TGTGCCAGCAGTCCAGCCCCAGGAGGCCAGCCCCAGCATTTT
CDR3aa: CASSPAPGGQPQHF

v_gene: TRBV12-3/TRBV12-4
d_gene: NA
abundance: NA
j_gene: TRBJ1-2
CDR3nt: TGTGCCAGCAGTTTGGGCTATGGCTACACCTTC
CDR3aa: CASSLGYGYTF

v_gene: TRBV12-3/TRBV12-4
d_gene: NA
abundance: NA
j_gene: TRBJ2-7
CDR3nt: TGTGCCAGCAGCTGGGAAGGCTCCTACGAGCAGTACTTC
CDR3aa: CASSWEGSYEQYF